This T cell receptor beta chain stems from a study of control samples from healthy donors and cancer patients. Sequencing used immunoSEQ multiplex PCR; TCRdb keeps in-frame clones, though not all of them. Of 70,000 or so clones listed, 90% to 95% were seen once; the top ten hold under 7.5%. CDR1 SGDLS and CDR2 YYNGEE come from the germline V gene. Trimming removed 0 bases from V and 4 bases from J; junction bases left unmatched: 3. CDR3 length equals 15 residues. Sequences were obtained from blood. The clonotype comes from a woman in her forties in good health. The rearrangement links TRBV9 to TRBJ2-1, with TRBD2 identical over 8 bases. The CDR3 loop reads CASSVGSSGYNEQFF. DNA of the CDR3: TGTGCCAGCAGCGTAGGATCTAGCGGGTACAATGAGCAGTTCTTC.